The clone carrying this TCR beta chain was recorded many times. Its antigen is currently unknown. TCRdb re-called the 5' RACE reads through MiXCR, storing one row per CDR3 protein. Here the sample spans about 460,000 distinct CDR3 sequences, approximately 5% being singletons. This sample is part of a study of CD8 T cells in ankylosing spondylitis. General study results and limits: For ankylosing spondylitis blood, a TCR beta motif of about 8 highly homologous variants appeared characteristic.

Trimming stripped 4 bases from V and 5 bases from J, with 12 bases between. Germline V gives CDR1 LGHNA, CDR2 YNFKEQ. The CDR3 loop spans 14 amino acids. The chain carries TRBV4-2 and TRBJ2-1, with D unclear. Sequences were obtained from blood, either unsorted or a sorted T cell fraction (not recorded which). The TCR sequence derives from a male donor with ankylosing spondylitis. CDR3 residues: CASSLVGPDNEQFF. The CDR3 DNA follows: TGTGCCAGCAGCCTGGTAGGTCCCGACAATGAGCAGTTCTTC.